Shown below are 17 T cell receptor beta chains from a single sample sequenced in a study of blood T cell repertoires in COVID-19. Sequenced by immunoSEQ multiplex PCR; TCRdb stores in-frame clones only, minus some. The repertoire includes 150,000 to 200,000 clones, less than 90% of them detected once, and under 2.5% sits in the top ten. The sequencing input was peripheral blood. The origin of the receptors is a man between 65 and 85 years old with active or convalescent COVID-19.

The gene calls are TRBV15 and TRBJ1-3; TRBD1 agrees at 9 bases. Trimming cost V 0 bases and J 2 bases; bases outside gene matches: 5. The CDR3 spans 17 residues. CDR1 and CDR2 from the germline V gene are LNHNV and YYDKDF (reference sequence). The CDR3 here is CATSREIQGATGNTIYF. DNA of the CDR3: TGTGCCACCAGCAGAGAAATACAGGGGGCGACTGGAAACACCATATATTTT. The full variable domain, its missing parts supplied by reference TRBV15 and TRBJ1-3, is DAMVIQNPRYQVTQFGKPVTLSCSQTLNHNVMYWYQQKSSQAPKLLFHYYDKDFNNEADTPDNFQSRRPNTSFCFLDIRSPGLGDTAMYLCATSREIQGATGNTIYFGEGSWLTVV.

CDR3: CASSATGDSTDTQYF. The DNA for the CDR3 is TGTGCCAGCAGCGCGACAGGGGATAGCACAGATACGCAGTATTTT. The chain uses TRBV14 and TRBJ2-3; 8 nucleotides agree with TRBD1. J lost 0 bases, V lost 5 bases, and 4 bases had no gene match. Germline-derived CDR1 and CDR2 are SGHDN and FVKESK. The length of the CDR3 is 15 residues.

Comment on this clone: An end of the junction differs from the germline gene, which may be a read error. Here the CDR3 reads CAFSGLLTGELFF. The CDR3 nucleotides are TGTGCCTTCAGCGGACTGCTCACCGGGGAGCTGTTTTTT. The chain links TRBV10-3 to TRBJ2-2; weak D call: TRBD2 (5 bases). Germline values: CDR1 ENHRY, CDR2 SYGVKD. CDR3 length: 13 amino acids.

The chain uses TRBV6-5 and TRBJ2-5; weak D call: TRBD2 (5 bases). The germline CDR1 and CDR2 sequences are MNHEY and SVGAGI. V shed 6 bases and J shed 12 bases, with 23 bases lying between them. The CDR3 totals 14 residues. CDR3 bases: TGTGCCAGCAGGCAGCCCCTTCGGACTGGCAAAGAGTACTTC. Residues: CASRQPLRTGKEYF.

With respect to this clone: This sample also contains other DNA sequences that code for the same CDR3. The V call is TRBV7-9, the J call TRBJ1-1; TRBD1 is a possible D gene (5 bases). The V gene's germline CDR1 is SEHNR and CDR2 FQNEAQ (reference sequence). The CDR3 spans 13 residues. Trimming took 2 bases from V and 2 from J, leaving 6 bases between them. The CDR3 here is CASSLQGNTEAFF. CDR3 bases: TGTGCCAGCAGCTTACAGGGAAACACTGAAGCTTTCTTT. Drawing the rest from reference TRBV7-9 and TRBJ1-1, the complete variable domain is DTGVSQNPRHKITKRGQNVTFRCDPISEHNRLYWYRQTLGQGPEFLTYFQNEAQLEKSRLLSDRFSAERPKGSFSTLEIQRTEQGDSAMYLCASSLQGNTEAFFGQGTRLTVV.

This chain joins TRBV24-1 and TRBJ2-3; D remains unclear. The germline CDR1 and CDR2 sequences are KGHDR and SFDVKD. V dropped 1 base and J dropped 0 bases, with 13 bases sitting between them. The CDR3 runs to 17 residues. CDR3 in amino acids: CATSDFPSTFSTDTQYF. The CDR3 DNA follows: TGTGCCACCAGTGATTTTCCCTCGACTTTTAGCACAGATACGCAGTATTTT.

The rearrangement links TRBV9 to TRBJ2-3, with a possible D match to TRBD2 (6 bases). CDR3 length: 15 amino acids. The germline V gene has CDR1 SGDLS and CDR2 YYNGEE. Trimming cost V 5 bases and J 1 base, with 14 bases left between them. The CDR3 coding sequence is TGTGCCAGCAGTTCGGAGGGGAGACGCACAGATACGCAGTATTTT. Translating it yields CASSSEGRRTDTQYF.

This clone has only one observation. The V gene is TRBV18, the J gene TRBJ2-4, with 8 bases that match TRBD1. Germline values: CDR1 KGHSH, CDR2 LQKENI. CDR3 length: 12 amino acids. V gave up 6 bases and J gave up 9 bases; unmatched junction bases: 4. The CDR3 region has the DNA TGTGCCAGCTCGCCGGACAGGGTCATTCAGTACTTC. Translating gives CASSPDRVIQYF.

The CDR3: CASSPLAPLISGNTIYF. The CDR3 DNA follows: TGTGCCAGCAGTCCGTTGGCCCCTTTAATCTCTGGAAACACCATATATTTT. The chain combines TRBV6-6 with TRBJ1-3; D not certain. V dropped 5 bases and J dropped 0 bases, with 17 bases sitting between them. The CDR3 runs to 17 residues. Germline values: CDR1 MNHNY, CDR2 SVGAGI (reference sequence).

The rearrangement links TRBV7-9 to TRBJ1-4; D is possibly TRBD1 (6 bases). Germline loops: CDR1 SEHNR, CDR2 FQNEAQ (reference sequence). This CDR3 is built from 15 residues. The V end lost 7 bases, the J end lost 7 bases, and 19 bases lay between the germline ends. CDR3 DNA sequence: TGTGCCAGCACCCGGGGGGGGCTATCAAGTGAAAAACTGTTTTTT. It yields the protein CASTRGGLSSEKLFF.

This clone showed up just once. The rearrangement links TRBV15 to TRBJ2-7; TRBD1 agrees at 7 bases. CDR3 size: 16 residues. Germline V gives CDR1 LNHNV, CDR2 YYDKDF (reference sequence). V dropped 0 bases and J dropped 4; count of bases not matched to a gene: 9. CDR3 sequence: CATSRDYLGTDYEQYF. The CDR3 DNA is TGTGCCACCAGCAGAGATTATTTAGGGACAGATTACGAGCAGTACTTC. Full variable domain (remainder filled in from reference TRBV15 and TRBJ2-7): DAMVIQNPRYQVTQFGKPVTLSCSQTLNHNVMYWYQQKSSQAPKLLFHYYDKDFNNEADTPDNFQSRRPNTSFCFLDIRSPGLGDTAMYLCATSRDYLGTDYEQYFGPGTRLTVT.

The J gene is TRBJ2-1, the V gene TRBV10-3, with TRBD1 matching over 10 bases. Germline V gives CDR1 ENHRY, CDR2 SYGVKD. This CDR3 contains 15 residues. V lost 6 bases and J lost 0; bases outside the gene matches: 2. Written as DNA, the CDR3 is TGTGCCATCAGGGACAGGGGGAACTCCTACAATGAGCAGTTCTTC. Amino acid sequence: CAIRDRGNSYNEQFF.

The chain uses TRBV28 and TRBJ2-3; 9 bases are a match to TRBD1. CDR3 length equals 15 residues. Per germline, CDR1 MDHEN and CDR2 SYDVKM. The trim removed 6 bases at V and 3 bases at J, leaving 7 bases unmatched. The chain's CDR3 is CASSPGTGRTDTQYF. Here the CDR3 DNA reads TGTGCCAGCAGCCCCGGGACAGGGCGAACAGATACGCAGTATTTT. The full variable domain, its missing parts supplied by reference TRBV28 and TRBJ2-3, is DVKVTQSSRYLVKRTGEKVFLECVQDMDHENMFWYRQDPGLGLRLIYFSYDVKMKEKGDIPEGYSVSREKKERFSLILESASTNQTSMYLCASSPGTGRTDTQYFGPGTRLTVL.

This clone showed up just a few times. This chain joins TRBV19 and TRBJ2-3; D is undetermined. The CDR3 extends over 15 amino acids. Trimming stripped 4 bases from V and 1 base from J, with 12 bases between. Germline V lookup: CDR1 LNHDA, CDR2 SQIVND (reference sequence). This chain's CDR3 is CASSTTRSGTDTQYF. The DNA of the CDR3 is TGTGCCAGTAGTACAACGCGGAGTGGCACAGATACGCAGTATTTT.

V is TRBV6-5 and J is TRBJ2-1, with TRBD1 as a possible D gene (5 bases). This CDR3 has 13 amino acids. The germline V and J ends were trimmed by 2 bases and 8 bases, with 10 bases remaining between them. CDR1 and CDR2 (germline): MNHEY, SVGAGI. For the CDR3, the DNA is TGTGCCAGCAGTTACCTGGGGCGGTATGAGCAGTTCTTC. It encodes CASSYLGRYEQFF.

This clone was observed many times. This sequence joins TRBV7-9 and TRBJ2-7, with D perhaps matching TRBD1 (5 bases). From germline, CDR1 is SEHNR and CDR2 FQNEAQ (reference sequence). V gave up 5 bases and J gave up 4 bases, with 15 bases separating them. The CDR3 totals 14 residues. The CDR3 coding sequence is TGTGCCAGCAGCCCGGTGGCAGGGTCTTACGAGCAGTACTTC. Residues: CASSPVAGSYEQYF.

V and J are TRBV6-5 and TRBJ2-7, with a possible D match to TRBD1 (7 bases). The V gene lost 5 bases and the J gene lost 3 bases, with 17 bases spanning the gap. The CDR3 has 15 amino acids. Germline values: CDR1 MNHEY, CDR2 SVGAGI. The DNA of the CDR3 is TGTGCCAGCAGTATTCTCAGGGGGGCACTCTACGAGCAGTACTTC. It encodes CASSILRGALYEQYF.